This passage covers 16 T cell receptor beta chains from one sample sequenced in a study of blood T cell repertoires in COVID-19. This table comes from immunoSEQ multiplex PCR, and its TCRdb copy is limited to in-frame clones, with some not included. The table lists 200,000 to 250,000 clones, 85% to 90% of them singletons. Sample: peripheral blood. All receptors derive from a man aged 25 to 45 with COVID-19, enrolled during active disease.

The rearrangement uses TRBV3-1 (or the pseudogene TRBV3-2) and TRBJ1-1; D is undetermined. The V end was cut by 3 bases, the J end by 5 bases, with 7 bases between. The CDR3 has 12 residues. Germline V CDR1 and CDR2: LGHDT, YNNKEL (reference sequence). The DNA for the CDR3 is TGTGCCAGCAGCCAGTACGGGACTGAAGCTTTCTTT. Protein: CASSQYGTEAFF.

The rearrangement joins TRBV28 to TRBJ2-7, with TRBD2 matching over 8 bases. Germline V gene data show CDR1 as MDHEN and CDR2 as SYDVKM. The CDR3 sequence is 12 residues long. Trimming took 3 bases from V and 7 from J; bases not matched to a gene: 2. Here the CDR3 reads CASSFRGGEQYF. DNA for the CDR3: TGTGCCAGCAGTTTTCGGGGGGGTGAGCAGTACTTC.

The CDR3 bases are TGTGCCAGCAGTCCCCGGTACAGGGATCAGCCCCAGCATTTT. Translation: CASSPRYRDQPQHF. The rearrangement uses TRBV6-2 or TRBV6-3 and TRBJ1-5; D perhaps matches TRBD1 (6 bases). From germline, CDR1 is MNHEY and CDR2 SVGEGT. Trimming removed 5 bases at V and 5 bases at J, with 13 bases between. The CDR3 has 14 residues.

The V and J genes are TRBV5-5 and TRBJ2-1; the match to TRBD2 covers 8 bases. Looked up from germline, CDR1 is SGHKS and CDR2 is YYEKEE (reference sequence). The CDR3 spans 15 residues. The V and J ends lost 6 bases and 0 bases, in that order; junction bases with no gene match: 5. For the CDR3, the DNA is TGTGCCAGCACCCCCCGGGGGGGCTCCTACAATGAGCAGTTCTTC. Translating it yields CASTPRGGSYNEQFF.

The V call is TRBV14, the J call TRBJ1-4, with 9 bases aligning to TRBD1. The junction had 5 bases not matched to a gene; V was cut back by 0 bases and J by 6 bases. Germline CDR1 is SGHDN and CDR2 is FVKESK. This CDR3 has 16 residues. CDR3 residues: CASSQDTGGAHEKLFF. CDR3 sequence (DNA): TGTGCCAGCAGCCAAGATACAGGGGGCGCACATGAAAAACTGTTTTTT.

This clone was counted a few times. The chain employs TRBV9 and TRBJ2-7, with 15 bases fitting TRBD2. The CDR3 contains 15 residues. Germline assignment: CDR1 SGDLS and CDR2 YYNGEE. The trim removed 3 bases at V and 7 bases at J, leaving 5 bases unmatched. The CDR3 is CASSGRTSGRVEQYF. Here the CDR3 DNA reads TGTGCCAGCAGCGGACGGACTAGCGGGAGGGTGGAGCAGTACTTC.

This sequence joins TRBV5-4 and TRBJ1-2; 9 bases match TRBD1. This CDR3 spans 15 amino acids. The junction had 3 bases not matched to a gene; V was cut back by 1 base and J by 2 bases. Germline V gene sequence: CDR1 SGHNT, CDR2 YYREEE (reference sequence). The CDR3 loop is CASSLKTGGNYGYTF. The DNA for the CDR3 is TGTGCCAGCAGCTTGAAGACAGGGGGAAACTATGGCTACACCTTC.

The chain joins TRBV27 to TRBJ2-5; 9 bases are a match to TRBD1. Germline V lookup: CDR1 MNHEY, CDR2 SMNVEV (reference sequence). CDR3 length equals 17 residues. V gave up 5 bases and J gave up 6 bases; unmatched junction bases: 16. The CDR3 DNA is TGTGCCAGCAGTCCGCAACGCGCTCCGGGACAGGGAAAGACCCAGTACTTC. It is translated as CASSPQRAPGQGKTQYF.

The gene calls are TRBV5-1 and TRBJ2-3, with 9 bases identical to TRBD2. This CDR3 comprises 18 residues. Looked up from germline, CDR1 is SGHRS and CDR2 is YFSETQ. After removal of 4 bases from V and 2 bases from J, the junction contained 14 bases not matched to a gene. The CDR3, as DNA: TGCGCCAGCAGCACCCAACCCGCGGGGGGGGCACTCACAGATACGCAGTATTTT. Its protein is CASSTQPAGGALTDTQYF.

This clone turned up a few times. The chain has TRBV4-1 and TRBJ2-7; D is unclear. The germline V and J ends were trimmed by 1 base and 0 bases, with 10 bases remaining between them. The germline CDR1 and CDR2 sequences are MGHRA and YSYEKL. The CDR3 spans 15 residues. The CDR3 region has the DNA TGCGCCAGCAGCCAAGTCCCCAGGAACTCCTACGAGCAGTACTTC. Encoded protein: CASSQVPRNSYEQYF.

This clone showed up just once. The V call is TRBV9, the J call TRBJ1-6; 8 bases are a match to TRBD1. V lost 1 base to trimming and J lost 9 bases; unmatched junction nucleotides: 3. The CDR3 sequence is 14 residues long. Germline CDR1 reads SGDLS; CDR2 reads YYNGEE. CDR3 residues: CASSVQGAGSPLHF. CDR3 nucleotides: TGTGCCAGCAGCGTACAGGGGGCGGGTTCACCCCTCCACTTT.

This chain connects TRBV5-1 to TRBJ2-3, with TRBD1 identical over 7 bases. The junction had 13 bases not matched to a gene; V was cut back by 6 bases and J by 3 bases. CDR1 is SGHRS, CDR2 YFSETQ, per germline. This CDR3 has 16 amino acids. This CDR3 is CASKPPGQAGTDTQYF. The DNA of the CDR3 is TGCGCCAGCAAACCCCCTGGACAGGCTGGGACAGATACGCAGTATTTT.

The chain recombines TRBV7-8 with TRBJ2-1, with D perhaps TRBD2 (6 bases). Per germline, CDR1 SGHVS and CDR2 FQNEAQ. V lost 1 base, J lost 6 bases, and 13 bases lay in between. This CDR3 contains 15 residues. The CDR3 DNA reads TGTGCCAGCAGCTTAGAACTAGCCGGGGGCAATGAGCAGTTCTTC. It is translated as CASSLELAGGNEQFF.

The chain couples TRBV11-2 to TRBJ1-1; D remains ambiguous. CDR3 length: 13 amino acids. Germline V gene data show CDR1 as SGHAT and CDR2 as FQNNGV. V gave up 1 base and J gave up 5 bases, with 8 bases separating them. For the CDR3, the DNA is TGTGCCAGCAGCTTAGTTCAGCGGACTGAAGCTTTCTTT. Translating it yields CASSLVQRTEAFF.

The rearrangement links TRBV28 to TRBJ2-1; tentative D call: TRBD2 (6 bases). The germline V and J ends were trimmed by 2 bases and 4 bases, with 12 bases remaining between them. CDR1 and CDR2 from the germline V gene are MDHEN and SYDVKM. The CDR3 is made up of 15 amino acids. As DNA, the CDR3 is TGTGCCAGCAGTTTACGGGCAGGACTATACAATGAGCAGTTCTTC. Its translation: CASSLRAGLYNEQFF.

This chain joins TRBV2 and TRBJ1-6; D is unresolved. This CDR3 spans 17 amino acids. Trimming took off 6 bases at V and 5 bases at J, with 20 bases between the two ends. Germline loops: CDR1 SNHLY, CDR2 FYNNEI. CDR3 protein: CASRTISTTLNNSPLHF. The CDR3 bases are TGTGCCAGCAGGACTATTTCGACAACCCTAAATAATTCACCCCTCCACTTT.